This entry is about one T cell receptor beta chain. This sample stems from a study of T cell responses to AZD1222 COVID-19 vaccine. The CDR3 totals 12 residues. Germline V gene sequence: CDR1 SGHVS, CDR2 FQNEAQ. Trimming removed 3 bases at V and 6 bases at J, with 5 bases between. Produced via immunoSEQ multiplex PCR; TCRdb's table is partial and in-frame only. The sample holds around 100,000 clones, about 86% seen once. The rearrangement uses TRBV7-8 and TRBJ1-4, with D hard to call. The sequence derives from an adult in good health. The sample in question was peripheral blood, obtained on day 0 of AZD1222 vaccination. The CDR3, as DNA: TGTGCCAGCAGCTTCTTGGATGAAAAACTGTTTTTT. Protein sequence: CASSFLDEKLFF.